This passage covers 21 T cell receptor beta chains from one sample sequenced in a study of blood T cells in healthy people across ages. Together with a sample-barcoded 5' primer, a J-beta primer mix was included in a second PCR lasting about 7 to 11 cycles. TCRdb re-called the 5' RACE reads through MiXCR, storing one row per CDR3 protein. This sample has 1.2 million to 1.5 million distinct CDR3 sequences; roughly 64% occur once, and the top ten carry 5% to 7%. Sequencing input: blood. The source is a man aged 18 to 29 in good health.

The table lists this clonotype with a few counts. The rearrangement joins TRBV29-1 to TRBJ1-1, with D possibly matching TRBD1 (5 bases). This CDR3 region has 15 residues. From germline, CDR1 is SQVTM and CDR2 ANQGSEA. V was clipped by 4 bases and J by 5 bases, with 20 bases between them. The CDR3 loop is CSVVYQGLWGTEAFF. CDR3 coding DNA: TGCAGCGTTGTTTATCAGGGTCTCTGGGGGACTGAAGCTTTCTTT.

This sequence joins TRBV29-1 and TRBJ1-1; D gene uncertain. The CDR3 totals 13 residues. Germline CDR1 SQVTM, CDR2 ANQGSEA. V lost 2 bases and J lost 11, with 18 bases in between. The CDR3, as DNA: TGCAGCGTTGAATCGGGAAACCGTATTGGGGCTTTCTTT. This gives the protein CSVESGNRIGAFF.

The rearrangement links TRBV6-2 or TRBV6-3 to TRBJ2-4; TRBD1 agrees at 7 bases. The J call may be incorrect, as the DNA end agrees better with TRBJ2-7. CDR3 length: 14 amino acids. The V gene's germline CDR1 is MNHEY and CDR2 SVGEGT. CDR3 sequence: CASSYQTGSYEQYF. The CDR3 region has the DNA TGTGCCAGCAGTTACCAGACAGGGTCCTACGAGCAGTACTTC.

The V and J genes are TRBV25-1 and TRBJ2-1, with 12 bases fitting TRBD2. V gave up 3 bases and J gave up 0 bases; unmatched junction bases: 12. CDR3 length: 20 residues. Germline V gives CDR1 MGHDK, CDR2 SYGVNS. The CDR3 sequence: CASSDRRRTSGESSYNEQFF. The DNA for the CDR3 is TGTGCCAGCAGTGACCGCCGTCGGACTAGCGGGGAGAGCTCCTACAATGAGCAGTTCTTC.

The rearrangement links TRBV13 to TRBJ2-1, with D possibly called TRBD1 or TRBD2 (8 bases each). CDR1 is PRHDT, CDR2 FYEKMQ, per germline (reference sequence). The CDR3 runs 18 residues. The germline V and J ends were trimmed by 5 bases and 4 bases, with 24 bases remaining between them. The CDR3 DNA reads as TGTGCCAGCAGCCGCGGGGGGTGGACCAGGGGGCTTTACAATGAGCAGTTCTTC. Its translation is CASSRGGWTRGLYNEQFF.

The chain joins TRBV6-6 to TRBJ2-3, with D perhaps TRBD2 (6 bases). This CDR3 comprises 18 residues. Trimming shortened V by 5 bases and J by 0 bases, and 21 bases separated the two germline ends. Per the germline V gene, CDR1 is MNHNY and CDR2 is SVGAGI (reference sequence). The CDR3 reads CASSPPSGLTHSTDTQYF. In DNA, the CDR3 is TGTGCCAGCAGTCCCCCCAGCGGGCTTACTCATAGCACAGATACGCAGTATTTT.

J is TRBJ2-1 and V is TRBV30; maybe TRBD2 (6 bases). The CDR3 is 16 residues long. Per germline, CDR1 GTSNPN and CDR2 SVGIG (reference sequence). Trimming stripped 4 bases from V and 2 bases from J, with 18 bases between. The CDR3 bases are TGTGCCTGGATATCTCGAGGGGCGGGACCCTACAATGAGCAGTTCTTC. This gives the protein CAWISRGAGPYNEQFF. Based on the CDR3 plus reference TRBV30 and TRBJ2-1, the full variable domain is SQTIHQWPATLVQPVGSPLSLECTVEGTSNPNLYWYRQAAGRGLQLLFYSVGIGQISSEVPQNLSASRPQDRQFILSSKKLLLSDSGFYLCAWISRGAGPYNEQFFGPGTRLTVL.

This sequence joins TRBV20-1 and TRBJ2-1; 11 nucleotides match TRBD2. Near its end, the DNA agrees better with TRBJ2-7, so the J call may be wrong. Per the germline V gene, CDR1 is DFQATT and CDR2 is SNEGSKA (reference sequence). The length of the CDR3 is 18 residues. The CDR3: CSAPSIAGGPSSYNEQYF. DNA of the CDR3: TGCAGTGCTCCCTCAATAGCGGGAGGGCCTTCCTCCTACAATGAGCAGTACTTC.

The chain has TRBV19 and TRBJ2-6; D may match TRBD1 or TRBD2 (7 bases each). Trimming pared 7 bases from V and 0 bases from J, leaving 16 bases between. The germline V gene has CDR1 LNHDA and CDR2 SQIVND (reference sequence). The CDR3 spans 17 residues. CDR3 sequence reads: CASTQGGDHSGANVLTF. CDR3 in DNA: TGTGCCAGTACCCAGGGGGGGGACCACTCTGGGGCCAACGTCCTGACTTTC.

A few counts support this clonotype. This chain uses TRBV10-3 with TRBJ2-3; 8 bases fit TRBD2. Germline trimming cut 4 bases from V and 0 bases from J; bases unmatched to any gene: 6. The CDR3 is 16 residues long. Germline V lookup: CDR1 ENHRY, CDR2 SYGVKD. CDR3 nucleotides: TGTGCCATCAGTGGGCGGGAGGAGACTAGCACAGATACGCAGTATTTT. Its protein is CAISGREETSTDTQYF.

This chain uses TRBV28 with TRBJ1-2, with TRBD1 identical over 7 bases. Germline V CDR1 and CDR2: MDHEN, SYDVKM. The length of the CDR3 is 15 residues. Unmatched junction bases numbered 9, after V lost 4 bases and J lost 4 bases. The CDR3: CASSSWTGRVYGYTF. The CDR3 bases are TGTGCCAGCAGTTCTTGGACAGGTCGGGTCTATGGCTACACCTTC.

This chain links TRBV20-1 with TRBJ1-1; possible D gene TRBD1, 6 bases. The CDR3 extends over 14 amino acids. Trimming stripped 5 bases from V and 4 bases from J, with 17 bases between. The V gene's germline CDR1 is DFQATT and CDR2 SNEGSKA (reference sequence). CDR3 bases: TGCAGTGCTCCTGGGGGGGCGTTAGGCACTGAAGCTTTCTTT. This sequence encodes CSAPGGALGTEAFF.

The chain employs TRBV6-5 and TRBJ1-2, with D possibly matching TRBD1 (6 bases). CDR3 length: 14 residues. The V gene lost 5 bases and the J gene lost 3 bases, with 13 bases spanning the gap. The germline CDR1 and CDR2 sequences are MNHEY and SVGAGI. The CDR3 loop is CASSPDKGDYGYTF. The CDR3, as DNA: TGTGCCAGCAGTCCTGACAAGGGGGACTATGGCTACACCTTC.

The CDR3 coding sequence is TGTGCCAGCAGCACCACACGGAACTACGAGCAGTACTTC. This translates into CASSTTRNYEQYF. The rearrangement links TRBV7-2 to TRBJ2-7; no clear D. Germline CDR1 is SGHTA and CDR2 is FQGNSA. This CDR3 is 13 amino acids long. V dropped 5 bases and J dropped 3 bases, with 11 bases sitting between them.

This chain joins TRBV4-1 and TRBJ2-5; 8 nucleotides align to TRBD1. The DNA end is more similar to TRBJ2-7, so the J call may be wrong. Germline values: CDR1 MGHRA, CDR2 YSYEKL. The CDR3 has 14 amino acids. For the CDR3, the DNA is TGCGCCAGCAGCCAAGGGACAGGGTTCAACGAGCAGTACTTC. This translates into CASSQGTGFNEQYF.

This clonotype was found many times. The CDR3, as DNA: TGTGCCAGCAGTGAAGGGGTGAACACTGAAGCTTTCTTT. Its protein is CASSEGVNTEAFF. This chain links TRBV25-1 with TRBJ1-1, with D unresolved. The CDR3 consists of 13 residues. Between the trimmed V and J ends, which lost 2 bases and 0 bases, there was a span of 4 bases. In germline, CDR1 is MGHDK, CDR2 SYGVNS.

CDR3 sequence reads: CASSLYDRGNQPQHF. The CDR3 nucleotides are TGTGCCAGCAGCCTCTATGACAGGGGCAATCAGCCCCAGCATTTT. The chain combines TRBV7-6 with TRBJ1-5; 7 positions agree with TRBD1. Germline assignment: CDR1 SGHVS and CDR2 FNYEAQ. This CDR3 has 15 residues. After removal of 5 bases from V and 2 bases from J, the junction contained 6 bases not matched to a gene.

The genes are TRBV15 and TRBJ2-7; a weak D match, TRBD2 (5 bases). Germline assignment: CDR1 LNHNV and CDR2 YYDKDF (reference sequence). This CDR3 contains 16 residues. Deletions cut 5 bases from V and 6 bases from J, with 23 bases between. Here the CDR3 DNA reads TGTGCCACCAGCCCTCACCCCCTACGGGATAGATGCGAGCAGTACTTC. Its translation is CATSPHPLRDRCEQYF.

This clonotype occurred a few times. The J gene is TRBJ2-5, the V gene TRBV11-2; the match to TRBD2 covers 8 bases. The V segment lost 5 bases and the J segment 6 bases; nucleotides outside the gene matches: 17. CDR3 size: 17 residues. Germline CDR1 reads SGHAT; CDR2 reads FQNNGV. DNA of the CDR3: TGTGCCAGCAGCCTAGGATCTGGCGGGAGGATGAGAAAGACCCAGTACTTC. It translates to CASSLGSGGRMRKTQYF.

This clonotype was picked up a small number of times. The J gene is TRBJ2-3, the V gene TRBV29-1, with TRBD2 matching over 8 bases. Germline V lookup: CDR1 SQVTM, CDR2 ANQGSEA. The length of the CDR3 is 12 residues. The V and J ends lost 7 bases and 4 bases, in that order; junction bases with no gene match: 4. CDR3: CSGGLVADTQYF. The CDR3 DNA sequence: TGCAGCGGGGGACTAGTCGCAGATACGCAGTATTTT.

This clonotype was detected only a few times. The chain is built from TRBV7-4 and TRBJ2-7; D perhaps matches TRBD2 (5 bases). This CDR3 region has 11 residues. Germline V gene lookup returns CDR1 SGHVT and CDR2 SQSDAQ. Trimming took 10 bases from V and 2 from J, leaving 9 bases between them. CDR3 amino acids: CATSSAYEQYF. The CDR3 DNA is TGTGCCACTAGCTCGGCCTACGAGCAGTACTTC.